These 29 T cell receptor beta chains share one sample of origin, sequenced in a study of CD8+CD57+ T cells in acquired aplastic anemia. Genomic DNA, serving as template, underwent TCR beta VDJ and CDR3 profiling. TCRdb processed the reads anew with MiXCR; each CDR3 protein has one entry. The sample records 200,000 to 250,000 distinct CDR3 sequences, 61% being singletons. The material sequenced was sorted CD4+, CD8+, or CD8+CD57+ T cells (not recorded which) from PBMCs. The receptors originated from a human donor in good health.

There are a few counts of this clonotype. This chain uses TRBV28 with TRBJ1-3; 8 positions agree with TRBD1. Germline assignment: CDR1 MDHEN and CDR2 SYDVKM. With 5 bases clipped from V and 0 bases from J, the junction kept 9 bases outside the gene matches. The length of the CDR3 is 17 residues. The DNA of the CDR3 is TGTGCCAGCAGTATTCACAGGGGGACCACCTCTGGAAACACCATATATTTT. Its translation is CASSIHRGTTSGNTIYF. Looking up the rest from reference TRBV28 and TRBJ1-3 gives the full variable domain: DVKVTQSSRYLVKRTGEKVFLECVQDMDHENMFWYRQDPGLGLRLIYFSYDVKMKEKGDIPEGYSVSREKKERFSLILESASTNQTSMYLCASSIHRGTTSGNTIYFGEGSWLTVV.

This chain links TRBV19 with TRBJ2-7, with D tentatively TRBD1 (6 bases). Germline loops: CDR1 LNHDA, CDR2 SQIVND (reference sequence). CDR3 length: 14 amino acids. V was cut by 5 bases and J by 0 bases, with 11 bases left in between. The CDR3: CASSYRENSYEQYF. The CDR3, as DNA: TGTGCCAGTAGTTACAGGGAAAACTCCTACGAGCAGTACTTC.

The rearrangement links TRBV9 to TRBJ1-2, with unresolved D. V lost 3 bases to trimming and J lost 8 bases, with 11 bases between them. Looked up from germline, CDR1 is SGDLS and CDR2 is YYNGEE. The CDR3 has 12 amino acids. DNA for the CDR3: TGTGCCAGCAGCGCCTTCGGGGAAGGCTACACCTTC. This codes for CASSAFGEGYTF.

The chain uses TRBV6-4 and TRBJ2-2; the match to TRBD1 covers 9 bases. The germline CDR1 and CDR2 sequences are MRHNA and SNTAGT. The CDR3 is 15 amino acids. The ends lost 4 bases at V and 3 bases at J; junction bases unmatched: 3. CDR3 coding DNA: TGTGCCAGCAGTGCAAGACAGGGGGACACCGGGGAGCTGTTTTTT. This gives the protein CASSARQGDTGELFF.

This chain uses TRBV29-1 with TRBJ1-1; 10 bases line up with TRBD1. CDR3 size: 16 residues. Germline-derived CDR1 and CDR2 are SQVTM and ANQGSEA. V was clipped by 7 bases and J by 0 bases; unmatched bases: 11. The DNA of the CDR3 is TGCAGCGCAGAGGACAGGGGGAGTAGAATGAACACTGAAGCTTTCTTT. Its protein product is CSAEDRGSRMNTEAFF.

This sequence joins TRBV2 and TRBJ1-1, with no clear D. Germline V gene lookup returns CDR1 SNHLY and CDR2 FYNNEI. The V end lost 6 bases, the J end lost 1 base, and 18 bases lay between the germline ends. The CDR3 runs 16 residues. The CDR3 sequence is CASSHNSIRTNTEAFF. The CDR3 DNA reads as TGTGCCAGCAGCCACAACAGTATCCGGACGAACACTGAAGCTTTCTTT.

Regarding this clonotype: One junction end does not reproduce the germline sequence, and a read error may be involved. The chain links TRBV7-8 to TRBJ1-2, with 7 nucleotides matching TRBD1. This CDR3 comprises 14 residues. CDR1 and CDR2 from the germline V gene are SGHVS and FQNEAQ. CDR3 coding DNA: TGCGCCAGCAGCCCAGAGGGGGCGGACTATGGCTACACCTTC. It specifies CASSPEGADYGYTF.

DNA for the CDR3: TGTGCCAGTAGCCTCGGCCTAGCCTCCACAGATACGCAGTATTTT. Translation gives CASSLGLASTDTQYF. This chain connects TRBV19 to TRBJ2-3; possibly TRBD2 for D (5 bases). This CDR3 comprises 15 residues. Trimming stripped 6 bases from V and 2 bases from J, with 15 bases between. The germline CDR1 and CDR2 sequences are LNHDA and SQIVND (reference sequence).

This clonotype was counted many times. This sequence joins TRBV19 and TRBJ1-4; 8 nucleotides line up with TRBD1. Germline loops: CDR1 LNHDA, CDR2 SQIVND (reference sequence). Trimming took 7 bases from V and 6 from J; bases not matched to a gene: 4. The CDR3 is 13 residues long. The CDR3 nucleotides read TGTGCCAGTAAGGTGACAGGGGATGAAAAACTGTTTTTT. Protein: CASKVTGDEKLFF.

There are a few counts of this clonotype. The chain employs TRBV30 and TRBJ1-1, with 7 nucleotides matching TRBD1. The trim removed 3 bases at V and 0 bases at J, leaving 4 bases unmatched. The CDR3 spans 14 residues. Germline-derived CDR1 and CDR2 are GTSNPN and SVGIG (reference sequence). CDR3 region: CAWSLTGLNTEAFF. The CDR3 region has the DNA TGTGCCTGGAGCCTGACAGGGTTGAACACTGAAGCTTTCTTT.

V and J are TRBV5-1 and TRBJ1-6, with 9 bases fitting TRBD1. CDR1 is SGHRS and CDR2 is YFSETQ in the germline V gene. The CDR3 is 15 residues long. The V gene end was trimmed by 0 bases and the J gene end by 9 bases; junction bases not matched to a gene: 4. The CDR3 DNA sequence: TGCGCCAGCAGCTTGGTAGACAGGGGGTCTTCACCCCTCCACTTT. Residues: CASSLVDRGSSPLHF.

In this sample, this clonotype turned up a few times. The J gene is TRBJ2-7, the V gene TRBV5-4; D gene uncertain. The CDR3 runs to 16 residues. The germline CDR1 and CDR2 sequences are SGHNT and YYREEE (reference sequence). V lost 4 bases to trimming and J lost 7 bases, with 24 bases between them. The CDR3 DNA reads TGTGCCAGCAGCCCGGAGCGAAGCGTCGTACGTCGGGAGCAGTACTTC. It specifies CASSPERSVVRREQYF.

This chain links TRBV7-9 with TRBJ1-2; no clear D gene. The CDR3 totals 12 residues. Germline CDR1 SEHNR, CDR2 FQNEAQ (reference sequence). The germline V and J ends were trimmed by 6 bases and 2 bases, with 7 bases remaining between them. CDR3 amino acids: CASRGPNYGYTF. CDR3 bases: TGTGCCAGCAGAGGCCCCAACTATGGCTACACCTTC.

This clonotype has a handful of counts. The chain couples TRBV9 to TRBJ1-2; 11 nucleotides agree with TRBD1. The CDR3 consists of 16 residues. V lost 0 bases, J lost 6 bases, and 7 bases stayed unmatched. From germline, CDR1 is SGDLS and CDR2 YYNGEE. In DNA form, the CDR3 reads TGTGCCAGCAGCGTAGATAGGACAGGGGGCGTCCATGGCTACACCTTC. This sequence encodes CASSVDRTGGVHGYTF.

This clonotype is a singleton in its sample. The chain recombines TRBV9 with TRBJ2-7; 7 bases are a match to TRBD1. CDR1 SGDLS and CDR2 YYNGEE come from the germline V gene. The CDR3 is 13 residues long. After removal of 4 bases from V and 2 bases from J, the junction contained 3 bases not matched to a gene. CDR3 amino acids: CASSRTGAYEQYF. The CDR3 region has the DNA TGTGCCAGCAGCAGGACAGGTGCCTACGAGCAGTACTTC.

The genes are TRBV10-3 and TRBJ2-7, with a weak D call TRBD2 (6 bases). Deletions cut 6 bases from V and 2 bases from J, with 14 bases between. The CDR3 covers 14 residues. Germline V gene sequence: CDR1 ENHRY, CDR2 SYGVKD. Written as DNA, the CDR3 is TGTGCCATCAGCGGACTGGCGGGGACCTACGAGCAGTACTTC. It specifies CAISGLAGTYEQYF.

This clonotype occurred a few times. This CDR3 reads CASRGGGYEQYF. CDR3 nucleotides: TGTGCCAGCAGGGGAGGGGGATACGAGCAGTACTTC. The genes are TRBV2 and TRBJ2-7; a weak D match, TRBD2 (7 bases). The CDR3 sequence is 12 residues long. CDR1 is SNHLY and CDR2 is FYNNEI in the germline V gene. V shed 6 bases and J shed 4 bases, with 10 bases lying between them.

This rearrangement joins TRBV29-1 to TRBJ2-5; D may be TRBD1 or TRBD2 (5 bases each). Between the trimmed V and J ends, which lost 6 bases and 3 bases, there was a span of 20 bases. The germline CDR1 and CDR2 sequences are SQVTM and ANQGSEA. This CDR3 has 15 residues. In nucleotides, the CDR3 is TGCAGCGTGACAGTAACCGGGACGATGAAAGAGACCCAGTACTTC. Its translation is CSVTVTGTMKETQYF. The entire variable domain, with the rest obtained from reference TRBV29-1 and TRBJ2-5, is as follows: SAVISQKPSRDICQRGTSLTIQCQVDSQVTMMFWYRQQPGQSLTLIATANQGSEATYESGFVIDKFPISRPNLTFSTLTVSNMSPEDSSIYLCSVTVTGTMKETQYFGPGTRLLVL.

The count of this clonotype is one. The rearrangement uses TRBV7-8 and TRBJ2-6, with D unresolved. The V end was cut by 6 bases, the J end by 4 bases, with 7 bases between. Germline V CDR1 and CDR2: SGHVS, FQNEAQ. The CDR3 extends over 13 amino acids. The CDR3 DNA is TGTGCCAGCAGTGAAGAGGGGGCCAACGTCCTGACTTTC. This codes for CASSEEGANVLTF. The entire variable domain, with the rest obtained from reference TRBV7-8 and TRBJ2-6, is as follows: GAGVSQSPRYKVAKRGQDVALRCDPISGHVSLFWYQQALGQGPEFLTYFQNEAQLDKSGLPSDRFFAERPEGSVSTLKIQRTQQEDSAVYLCASSEEGANVLTFGAGSRLTVL.

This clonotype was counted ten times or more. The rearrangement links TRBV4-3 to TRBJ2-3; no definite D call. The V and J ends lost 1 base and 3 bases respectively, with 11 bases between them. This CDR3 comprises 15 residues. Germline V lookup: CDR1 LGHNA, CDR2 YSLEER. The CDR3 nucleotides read TGCGCCAGCAGCCAAGCAGCCAGCAGAACAGATACGCAGTATTTT. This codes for CASSQAASRTDTQYF.

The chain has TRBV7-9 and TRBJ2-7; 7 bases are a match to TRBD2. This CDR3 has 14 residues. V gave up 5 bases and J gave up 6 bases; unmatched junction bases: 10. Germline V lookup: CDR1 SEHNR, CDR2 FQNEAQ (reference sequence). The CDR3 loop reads CASSPTGGSPEQYF. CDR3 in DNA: TGTGCCAGCAGCCCCACCGGCGGGAGCCCCGAGCAGTACTTC.

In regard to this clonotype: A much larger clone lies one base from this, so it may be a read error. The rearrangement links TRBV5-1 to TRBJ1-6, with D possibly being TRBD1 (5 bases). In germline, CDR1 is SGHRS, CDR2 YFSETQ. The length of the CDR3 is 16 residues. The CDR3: CANGVDLGTGNSPLHF. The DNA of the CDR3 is TGTGCCAACGGCGTGGACCTCGGAACAGGTAATTCACCCCTCCACTTT.

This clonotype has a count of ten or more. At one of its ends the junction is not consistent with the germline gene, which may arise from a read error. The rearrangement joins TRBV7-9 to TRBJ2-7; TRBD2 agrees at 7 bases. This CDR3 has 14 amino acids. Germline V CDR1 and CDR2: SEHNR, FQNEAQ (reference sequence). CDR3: CASSLASRDYERYF. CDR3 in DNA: TGTGCCAGCAGCTTAGCGTCCAGGGACTACGAGCGGTACTTC.

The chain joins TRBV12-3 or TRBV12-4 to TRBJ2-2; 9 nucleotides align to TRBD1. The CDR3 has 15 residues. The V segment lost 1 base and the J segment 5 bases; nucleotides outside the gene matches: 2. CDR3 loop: CASSLGTGATGELFF. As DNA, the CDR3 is TGTGCCAGCAGTTTAGGGACAGGGGCGACCGGGGAGCTGTTTTTT.

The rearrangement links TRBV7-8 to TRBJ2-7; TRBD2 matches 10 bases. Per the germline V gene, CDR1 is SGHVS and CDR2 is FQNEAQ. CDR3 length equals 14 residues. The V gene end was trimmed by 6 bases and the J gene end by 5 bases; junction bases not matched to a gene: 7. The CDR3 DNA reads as TGTGCCAGCAGACCTAGCGGGAGTAGCAACGAGCAGTACTTC. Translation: CASRPSGSSNEQYF.

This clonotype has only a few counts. CDR3 sequence (DNA): TGTGCCAGCATCGTCGGCGGGGCGAAATACAATGAGCAGTTCTTC. Encoded protein: CASIVGGAKYNEQFF. The gene calls are TRBV7-4 and TRBJ2-1, with D perhaps TRBD2 (6 bases). In germline, CDR1 is SGHVT, CDR2 SQSDAQ. The CDR3 runs to 15 residues. Trimming took 7 bases from V and 4 from J, leaving 17 bases between them.

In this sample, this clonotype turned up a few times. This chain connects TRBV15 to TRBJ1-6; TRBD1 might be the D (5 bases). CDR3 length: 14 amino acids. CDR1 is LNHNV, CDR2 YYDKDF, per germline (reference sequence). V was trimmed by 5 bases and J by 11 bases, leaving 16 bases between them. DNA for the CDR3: TGTGCCACCAGCGGGGGACGGGGACGGACACCCCTCCACTTT. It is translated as CATSGGRGRTPLHF. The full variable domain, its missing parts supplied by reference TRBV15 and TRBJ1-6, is DAMVIQNPRYQVTQFGKPVTLSCSQTLNHNVMYWYQQKSSQAPKLLFHYYDKDFNNEADTPDNFQSRRPNTSFCFLDIRSPGLGDTAMYLCATSGGRGRTPLHFGNGTRLTVT.

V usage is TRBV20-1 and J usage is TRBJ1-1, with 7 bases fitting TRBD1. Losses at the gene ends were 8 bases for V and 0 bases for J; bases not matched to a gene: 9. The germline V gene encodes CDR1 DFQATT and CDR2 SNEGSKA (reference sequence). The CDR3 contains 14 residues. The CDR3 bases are TGCAGTTCCCCCGAGGGGGCTATGAACACTGAAGCTTTCTTT. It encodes CSSPEGAMNTEAFF.

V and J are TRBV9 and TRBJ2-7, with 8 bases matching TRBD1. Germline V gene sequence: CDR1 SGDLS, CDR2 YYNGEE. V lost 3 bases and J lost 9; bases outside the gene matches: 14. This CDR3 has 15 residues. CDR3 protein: CASSARQGIPDTQYF. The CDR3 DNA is TGTGCCAGCAGCGCCCGACAGGGGATCCCTGATACGCAGTACTTC. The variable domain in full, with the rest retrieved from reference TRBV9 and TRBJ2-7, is DSGVTQTPKHLITATGQRVTLRCSPRSGDLSVYWYQQSLDQGLQFLIQYYNGEERAKGNILERFSAQQFPDLHSELNLSSLELGDSALYFCASSARQGIPDTQYFGPGTRLTVT.